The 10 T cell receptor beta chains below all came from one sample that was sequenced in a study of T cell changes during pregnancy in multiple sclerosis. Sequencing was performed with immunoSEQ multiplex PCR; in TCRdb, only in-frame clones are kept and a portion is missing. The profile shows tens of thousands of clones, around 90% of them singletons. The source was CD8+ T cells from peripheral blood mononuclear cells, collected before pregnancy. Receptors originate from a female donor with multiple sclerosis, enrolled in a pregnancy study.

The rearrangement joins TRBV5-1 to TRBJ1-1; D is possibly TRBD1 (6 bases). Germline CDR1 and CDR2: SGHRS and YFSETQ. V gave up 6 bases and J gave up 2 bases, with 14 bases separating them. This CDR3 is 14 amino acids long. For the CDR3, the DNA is TGCGCCAGCACCTCAAGGGGGGGCAACACTGAAGCTTTCTTT. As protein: CASTSRGGNTEAFF.

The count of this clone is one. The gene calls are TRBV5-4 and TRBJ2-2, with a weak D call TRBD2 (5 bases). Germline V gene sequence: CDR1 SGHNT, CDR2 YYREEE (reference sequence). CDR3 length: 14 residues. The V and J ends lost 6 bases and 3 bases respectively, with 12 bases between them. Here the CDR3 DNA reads TGTGCCAGCACCACTCTCGGGGACACCGGGGAGCTGTTTTTT. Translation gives CASTTLGDTGELFF.

The CDR3 region has the DNA TGTGCCAGCAGTTTTTTCGGGGGGGGGACCGGGGAGCTGTTTTTT. Translation: CASSFFGGGTGELFF. The chain has TRBV27 and TRBJ2-2; TRBD2 aligns across 8 bases. The germline gives CDR1 MNHEY, CDR2 SMNVEV (reference sequence). The CDR3 is made up of 15 amino acids. V lost 3 bases, J lost 5 bases, and 5 bases stayed unmatched.

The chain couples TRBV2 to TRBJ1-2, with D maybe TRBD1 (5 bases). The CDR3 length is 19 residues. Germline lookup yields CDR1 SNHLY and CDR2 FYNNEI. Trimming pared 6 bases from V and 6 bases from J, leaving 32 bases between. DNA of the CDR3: TGTGCCAGCAGCCCGCCGGGGGAGCAAGTCACCTGGCCTAGAGATGGCTACACCTTC. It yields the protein CASSPPGEQVTWPRDGYTF.

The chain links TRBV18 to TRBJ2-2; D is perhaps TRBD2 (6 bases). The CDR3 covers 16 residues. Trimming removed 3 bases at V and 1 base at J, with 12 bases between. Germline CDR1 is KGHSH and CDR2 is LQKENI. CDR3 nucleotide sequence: TGTGCCAGCTCACCTGATATAGCGGAGAACACCGGGGAGCTGTTTTTT. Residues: CASSPDIAENTGELFF.

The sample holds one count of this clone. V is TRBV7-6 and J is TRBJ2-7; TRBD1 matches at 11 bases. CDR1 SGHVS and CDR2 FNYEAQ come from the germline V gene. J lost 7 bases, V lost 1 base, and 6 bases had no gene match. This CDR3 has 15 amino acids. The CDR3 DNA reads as TGTGCCAGCAGCTTAGGGACAGGGGGCCTTCGGGAGCAGTACTTC. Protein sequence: CASSLGTGGLREQYF.

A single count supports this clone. CDR3 loop: CASSPNRNTEAFF. The CDR3 region has the DNA TGTGCCAGCAGTCCAAACAGGAACACTGAAGCTTTCTTT. This chain uses TRBV6-6 with TRBJ1-1; D is unresolved. This CDR3 region has 13 residues. Looked up from germline, CDR1 is MNHNY and CDR2 is SVGAGI (reference sequence). V lost 5 bases to trimming and J lost 1 base, with 8 bases between them.

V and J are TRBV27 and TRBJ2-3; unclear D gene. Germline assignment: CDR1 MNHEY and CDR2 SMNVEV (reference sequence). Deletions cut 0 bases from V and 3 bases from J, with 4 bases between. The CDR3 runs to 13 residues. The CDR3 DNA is TGTGCCAGCAGTTTATCCCAGACAGATACGCAGTATTTT. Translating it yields CASSLSQTDTQYF.

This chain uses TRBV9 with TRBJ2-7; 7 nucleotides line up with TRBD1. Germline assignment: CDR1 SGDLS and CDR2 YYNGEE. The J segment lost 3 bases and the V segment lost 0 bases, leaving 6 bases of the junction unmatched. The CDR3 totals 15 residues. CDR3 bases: TGTGCCAGCAGCGTAGCAGCAGGGGGTAGCTACGAGCAGTACTTC. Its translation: CASSVAAGGSYEQYF.

CDR3 residues: CASSLSLLAGAPNGELFF. The CDR3, as DNA: TGTGCCAGCAGCTTAAGTCTACTAGCGGGGGCCCCTAACGGGGAGCTGTTTTTT. The gene calls are TRBV7-3 and TRBJ2-2, with 11 bases aligning to TRBD2. The V and J ends lost 1 base and 7 bases, in that order; junction bases with no gene match: 11. Per germline, CDR1 SGHTA and CDR2 FQGTGA. The CDR3 length is 18 residues.